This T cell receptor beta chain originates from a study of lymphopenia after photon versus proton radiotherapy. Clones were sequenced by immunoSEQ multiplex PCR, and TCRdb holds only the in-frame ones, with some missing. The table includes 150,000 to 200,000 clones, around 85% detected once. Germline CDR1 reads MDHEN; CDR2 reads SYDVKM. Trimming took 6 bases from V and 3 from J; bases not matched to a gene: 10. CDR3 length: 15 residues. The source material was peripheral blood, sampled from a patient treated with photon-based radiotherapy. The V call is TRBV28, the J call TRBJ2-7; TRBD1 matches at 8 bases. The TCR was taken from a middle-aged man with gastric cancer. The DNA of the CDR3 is TGTGCCAGCAGGCAGCGGACAGGGAGGAACTACGAGCAGTACTTC. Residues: CASRQRTGRNYEQYF.